Listed here are 26 T cell receptor beta chains from one sample, sequenced in a study of CD8 T cells in ankylosing spondylitis. TCRdb passed the 5' RACE reads through MiXCR, listing each CDR3 protein once. In the table there are 180,000 or so distinct CDR3 sequences, approximately 10% of which are singletons. The sample was blood, either unsorted or a sorted T cell fraction (not recorded which). Receptors were obtained from a male donor with ankylosing spondylitis or in good health (not recorded which).

This clonotype showed up many times. The chain joins TRBV12-3 or TRBV12-4 to TRBJ2-7; D not certain. V was clipped by 4 bases and J by 3 bases, with 7 bases between them. This CDR3 is 12 amino acids long. For the CDR3, the DNA is TGTGCCAGCAGTTCCGCTCTCTACGAGCAGTACTTC. Translation: CASSSALYEQYF.

V is TRBV5-4 and J is TRBJ1-6; D unresolved. CDR1 and CDR2 (germline): SGHNT, YYREEE (reference sequence). V shed 0 bases and J shed 16 bases, with 14 bases lying between them. The CDR3 consists of 13 residues. CDR3 in amino acids: CASSLGIEPVLHF. CDR3 coding DNA: TGTGCCAGCAGCTTGGGCATTGAACCGGTGCTCCACTTT.

CDR3 amino acids: CATSQGVSYEQYF. The CDR3 nucleotides are TGTGCCACTTCCCAAGGGGTTTCCTACGAGCAGTACTTC. The J gene is TRBJ2-7, the V gene TRBV15; D perhaps matches TRBD1 (5 bases). Trimming pared 9 bases from V and 1 base from J, leaving 13 bases between. Germline loops: CDR1 LNHNV, CDR2 YYDKDF (reference sequence). The length of the CDR3 is 13 residues.

There are many counts of this clonotype. The chain uses TRBV20-1 and TRBJ1-4; TRBD1 matches 8 bases. Trimming removed 1 base from V and 6 bases from J; junction bases left unmatched: 1. The CDR3 has 13 residues. Germline CDR1 reads DFQATT; CDR2 reads SNEGSKA (reference sequence). CDR3 sequence (DNA): TGCAGTGCTAGAGGACAGGGGTATGAAAAACTGTTTTTT. Its protein is CSARGQGYEKLFF.

Ten or more counts support this clonotype. The chain is built from TRBV5-6 and TRBJ2-1, with 8 bases lining up with TRBD2. This CDR3 is 15 amino acids long. Germline loops: CDR1 SGHDT, CDR2 YYEEEE. After removal of 4 bases from V and 1 base from J, the junction contained 4 bases not matched to a gene. CDR3 in DNA: TGTGCCAGCAGCCTGGGCGGGAGGTCCTACAATGAGCAGTTCTTC. It yields the protein CASSLGGRSYNEQFF. Combining the CDR3 with reference TRBV5-6 and TRBJ2-1 gives the whole variable domain DAGVTQSPTHLIKTRGQQVTLRCSPKSGHDTVSWYQQALGQGPQFIFQYYEEEERQRGNFPDRFSGHQFPNYSSELNVNALLLGDSALYLCASSLGGRSYNEQFFGPGTRLTVL.

This clonotype appeared many times. This chain joins TRBV12-3 or TRBV12-4 and TRBJ1-5; D unresolved. With 1 base removed from V and 3 bases from J, the gap between germline ends came to 10 bases. The CDR3 is made up of 15 amino acids. The CDR3 spells CASSLDGGFNQPQHF. The CDR3, as DNA: TGTGCCAGCAGTTTAGATGGAGGGTTCAATCAGCCCCAGCATTTT.

J is TRBJ2-2 and V is TRBV7-8; 10 positions match TRBD1. Trimming removed 3 bases from V and 3 bases from J; junction bases left unmatched: 7. The germline V gene encodes CDR1 SGHVS and CDR2 FQNEAQ. The CDR3 sequence is 17 residues long. CDR3 sequence (DNA): TGTGCCAGCAGCTTGTACTCGGGACAGGGGTACACCGGGGAGCTGTTTTTT. Its protein is CASSLYSGQGYTGELFF.

This clonotype has a count of ten or more. J is TRBJ1-4 and V is TRBV12-3 or TRBV12-4, with unresolved D. Trimming pared 3 bases from V and 0 bases from J, leaving 5 bases between. The CDR3 is 14 residues long. The CDR3 is CASSFTTTNEKLFF. CDR3 nucleotide sequence: TGTGCCAGCAGTTTTACCACAACTAATGAAAAACTGTTTTTT.

This clonotype was counted many times. The chain is built from TRBV21-1 and TRBJ1-2; whether TRBD1, the table's D call, matches the DNA was not checked. TRBV21-1 is a recognized pseudogene. The CDR3 covers 17 residues. CDR3 protein: CASSKTSYRVGDYGYTF. DNA for the CDR3: TGTGCCAGCAGCAAAACCTCCTACAGGGTGGGCGACTATGGCTACACCTTC.

This clonotype was observed many times. The chain employs TRBV6-2 or TRBV6-3 and TRBJ2-3, with a weak D call TRBD2 (6 bases). Germline V gives CDR1 MNHEY, CDR2 SVGEGT. V lost 0 bases, J lost 4 bases, and 14 bases lay in between. CDR3 size: 16 residues. CDR3 loop: CASSYSFGGNSDTQYF. Written as DNA, the CDR3 is TGTGCCAGCAGTTACTCTTTCGGGGGAAACTCAGATACGCAGTATTTT.

The chain recombines TRBV5-1 with TRBJ1-2, with D maybe TRBD1 (6 bases). V lost 4 bases to trimming and J lost 3 bases, with 13 bases between them. Germline CDR1 is SGHRS and CDR2 is YFSETQ. The CDR3 length is 14 residues. CDR3 sequence (DNA): TGCGCCAGCAGCGAGTCGACAGGAGACTATGGCTACACCTTC. Translated: CASSESTGDYGYTF.

The table lists this clonotype with many counts. The J gene is TRBJ2-7, the V gene TRBV6-1; TRBD2 aligns across 9 bases. CDR1 is MNHNS, CDR2 SASEGT, per germline. Trimming at V came to 5 bases and at J to 7 bases, leaving 12 bases not matched to a gene. The CDR3 sequence is 15 residues long. The chain's CDR3 is CASSRPTSGTLEQYF. The CDR3 nucleotides read TGTGCCAGCAGTCGACCGACTAGCGGAACGTTAGAGCAGTACTTC.

This clonotype appeared many times. The CDR3 DNA reads TGTGCCAGCAGTTTAAACGGAGGGACTAGCTTCAACTATGGCTACACCTTC. Translating it yields CASSLNGGTSFNYGYTF. This chain links TRBV28 with TRBJ1-2; D perhaps matches TRBD1 (5 bases). The CDR3 spans 17 residues. The germline CDR1 and CDR2 sequences are MDHEN and SYDVKM. Trimming took 2 bases from V and 2 from J, leaving 18 bases between them.

CDR3 residues: CASSSGLAGAEETQYF. The CDR3 coding sequence is TGCGCCAGCAGCTCGGGACTAGCGGGAGCCGAAGAGACCCAGTACTTC. This chain links TRBV5-1 with TRBJ2-5, with TRBD2 identical over 14 bases. The CDR3 has 16 residues. Germline V CDR1 and CDR2: SGHRS, YFSETQ. The junction had 4 bases not matched to a gene; V was cut back by 3 bases and J by 3 bases. The full variable domain, rest sourced from reference TRBV5-1 and TRBJ2-5, is KAGVTQTPRYLIKTRGQQVTLSCSPISGHRSVSWYQQTPGQGLQFLFEYFSETQRNKGNFPGRFSGRQFSNSRSEMNVSTLELGDSALYLCASSSGLAGAEETQYFGPGTRLLVL.

The V gene is TRBV2, the J gene TRBJ2-2; TRBD2 aligns across 8 bases. Germline-derived CDR1 and CDR2 are SNHLY and FYNNEI. The length of the CDR3 is 15 residues. V shed 4 bases, J shed 3 bases, and the junction held 4 bases outside the gene matches. The CDR3 sequence is CASSVGRVDTGELFF. The CDR3 DNA reads TGTGCCAGCAGTGTCGGGAGGGTTGACACCGGGGAGCTGTTTTTT.

This clonotype came up many times. The chain carries TRBV5-1 and TRBJ1-4; D uncertain. The CDR3 sequence is 14 residues long. Germline loops: CDR1 SGHRS, CDR2 YFSETQ. V lost 3 bases and J 6 bases, leaving 12 bases between the germline ends. As DNA, the CDR3 is TGCGCCAGCAGCTGGGAGGGTAGAGATGAAAAACTGTTTTTT. As protein: CASSWEGRDEKLFF.

This sequence joins TRBV29-1 and TRBJ2-4; TRBD2 is a possible D gene (5 bases). The CDR3 loop spans 13 amino acids. CDR1 and CDR2 from the germline V gene are SQVTM and ANQGSEA. With 4 bases removed from V and 1 base from J, the gap between germline ends came to 8 bases. In DNA form, the CDR3 reads TGCAGCGTTGGTCGAGGGGCCAAAAACATTCAGTACTTC. Its translation is CSVGRGAKNIQYF.

The chain couples TRBV29-1 to TRBJ2-3; TRBD2 is a possible D gene (5 bases). CDR1 is SQVTM, CDR2 ANQGSEA, per germline. The V end was cut by 1 base, the J end by 6 bases, with 26 bases between. The CDR3 totals 18 residues. The CDR3 DNA reads TGCAGCGTTGAAGGAGGGCGTAACCCTCGGGCCGGTACCGATACGCAGTATTTT. Amino acids: CSVEGGRNPRAGTDTQYF.

This clonotype was observed a single time. This may stem from a read error, because a much larger clone lies one nucleotide away. The CDR3 does not end in the conserved phenylalanine or tryptophan, so this is likely a read error. This chain connects TRBV12-3 or TRBV12-4 to TRBJ2-7; the D gene is possibly TRBD1 (5 bases). Trimming removed 7 bases at V and 0 bases at J, with 10 bases between. This CDR3 contains 13 residues. The CDR3 here is CASTDRASYEQYL. The DNA of the CDR3 is TGTGCCAGCACCGACAGAGCCTCCTACGAGCAGTACCTC.

This clonotype was detected ten times or more. CDR3: CASSRGGGKNIQYF. CDR3 in DNA: TGTGCCAGCAGCCGCGGAGGGGGGAAAAACATTCAGTACTTC. V and J are TRBV12-3 or TRBV12-4 and TRBJ2-4; D possibly matches TRBD1 or TRBD2 (6 bases each). The CDR3 is made up of 14 amino acids. Deletions cut 6 bases from V and 4 bases from J, with 13 bases between.

In this sample, this clonotype turned up many times. The J gene is TRBJ2-2, the V gene TRBV29-1; weak D call: TRBD1 (6 bases). Germline assignment: CDR1 SQVTM and CDR2 ANQGSEA. Between the trimmed V and J ends, which lost 3 bases and 4 bases, there was a span of 15 bases. CDR3 length: 15 residues. The DNA for the CDR3 is TGCAGCGTTGAGGGACGCGGACAGCCCACCGGGGAGCTGTTTTTT. Translating gives CSVEGRGQPTGELFF.

The table lists this clonotype with many counts. The gene calls are TRBV19 and TRBJ2-6; D may be TRBD1 (6 bases). Germline V gene sequence: CDR1 LNHDA, CDR2 SQIVND (reference sequence). Trimming took off 7 bases at V and 2 bases at J, with 9 bases between the two ends. This CDR3 region has 14 residues. The CDR3 loop reads CASTSGAGANVLTF. DNA for the CDR3: TGTGCCAGTACGTCAGGGGCTGGGGCCAACGTCCTGACTTTC.

Only a few counts were recorded for this clonotype. The rearrangement links TRBV28 to TRBJ2-5, with 9 bases fitting TRBD2. The germline CDR1 and CDR2 sequences are MDHEN and SYDVKM. The CDR3 covers 18 residues. The J segment lost 0 bases and the V segment lost 2 bases, leaving 10 bases of the junction unmatched. CDR3 region: CASSLVLAGGPYQETQYF. The DNA of the CDR3 is TGTGCCAGCAGTTTAGTTTTGGCGGGGGGGCCATACCAAGAGACCCAGTACTTC.

This clonotype was counted at least ten times. The chain carries TRBV20-1 and TRBJ1-1, with TRBD1 as a possible D gene (5 bases). CDR1 DFQATT and CDR2 SNEGSKA come from the germline V gene (reference sequence). V shed 3 bases and J shed 5 bases, with 16 bases lying between them. CDR3 length: 14 amino acids. DNA for the CDR3: TGCAGTGCTAGGCCCCCTCGGGGGGTAACTGAAGCTTTCTTT. It is translated as CSARPPRGVTEAFF.

This clonotype was recorded a few times. The rearrangement joins TRBV7-2 to TRBJ1-4; D might be TRBD1 (5 bases). Germline CDR1 reads SGHTA; CDR2 reads FQGNSA. This CDR3 has 13 residues. Deletions cut 2 bases from V and 11 bases from J, with 12 bases between. The CDR3 DNA sequence: TGTGCCAGCAGCTTAAGGGGCGCGGGGAAACTGTTTTTT. Its translation: CASSLRGAGKLFF. Full variable domain (rest looked up from reference TRBV7-2 and TRBJ1-4): GAGVSQSPSNKVTEKGKDVELRCDPISGHTALYWYRQSLGQGLEFLIYFQGNSAPDKSGLPSDRFSAERTGGSVSTLTIQRTQQEDSAVYLCASSLRGAGKLFFGSGTQLSVL.

This clonotype appeared many times. The CDR3 nucleotides read TGTGCCAGCAGCCTAGGACACTTTTATGGCTACACCTTC. It specifies CASSLGHFYGYTF. The chain employs TRBV11-2 and TRBJ1-2; D may be TRBD1 (5 bases). The CDR3 sequence is 13 residues long. CDR1 and CDR2 from the germline V gene are SGHAT and FQNNGV. Trimming left V 5 bases short and J 5 bases short, with 12 bases between.